A selection of T cell receptor beta chains follows, all from one sample in a study of blood T cells in healthy people across ages. Each CDR3 protein is one row after TCRdb ran MiXCR on the 5' RACE reads. The sample has approximately 830,000 distinct CDR3 sequences; around 62% are singletons. The sequenced material came from blood. These receptors were obtained from a man aged 25-45 years in good health. The CDR3 runs from the conserved cysteine through the conserved F or W. A D gene is named only where the DNA matches it firmly. Expanded clones get a size class; other rows say once, few or many, or leave the size out.

V	size	D	J	CDR3	DNA
TRBV12-3/TRBV12-4	few	.	TRBJ2-3	CASSFGALEQYF	TGTGCCAGCAGTTTTGGGGCTCTCGAGCAGTATTTT
TRBV6-5	.	.	TRBJ1-2	CASSSQGVGNYGYTF	TGTGCCAGCAGTTCACAGGGAGTGGGGAACTATGGCTACACCTTC
TRBV6-1	.	.	TRBJ2-5	CASMRGAGETQYF	TGTGCCAGCATGCGAGGGGCCGGAGAGACCCAGTACTTC
TRBV7-9	.	.	TRBJ2-5	CASSPPATQETQYF	TGTGCCAGCAGCCCGCCGGCGACTCAAGAGACCCAGTACTTC
TRBV2	once	TRBD2	TRBJ2-7	CASKTSGGLLHNEQYF	TGTGCCAGCAAGACTAGCGGGGGTCTACTACACAATGAGCAGTACTTC
TRBV20-1	few	.	TRBJ2-3	CSAHEGTSTDTQYF	TGCAGTGCCCACGAGGGGACTAGCACAGATACGCAGTATTTT
TRBV5-4	.	.	TRBJ2-1	CASSPRGRANNEQFF	TGTGCCAGCAGCCCTCGAGGCAGGGCCAACAATGAGCAGTTCTTC
TRBV28	.	.	TRBJ2-3	CASSSLTGPTDTQYF	TGTGCCAGCAGTTCCCTGACAGGCCCCACAGATACGCAGTATTTT
TRBV5-1	.	.	TRBJ2-6	CASSRNPASGANVLTF	TGCGCCAGCAGCCGGAACCCAGCCTCTGGGGCCAACGTCCTGACTTTC
TRBV4-3	.	.	TRBJ2-3	CASSQDASGLLDTQYF	TGCGCCAGCAGCCAAGATGCCAGCGGGCTTCTAGATACGCAGTATTTT
TRBV20-1	.	.	TRBJ1-6	CSAWGYPNSPLHF	TGCAGTGCCTGGGGGTATCCTAATTCACCCCTCCACTTT
TRBV28	.	.	TRBJ1-1	CASSWGTDTEAFF	TGTGCCAGCAGTTGGGGCACAGACACTGAAGCTTTCTTT
TRBV3-1	.	.	TRBJ2-1	CASSSTRWPPNEQFF	TGTGCCAGCAGCTCCACGCGGTGGCCTCCAAATGAGCAGTTCTTC
TRBV4-3	.	TRBD2	TRBJ2-1	CASSQDNPPAGGPNEQFF	TGCGCCAGCAGCCAAGATAATCCCCCAGCGGGGGGCCCAAATGAGCAGTTCTTC
TRBV28	once	.	TRBJ2-1	CASTGAIYNEQFF	TGTGCCTCAACGGGGGCCATATACAATGAGCAGTTCTTC
TRBV7-2	.	TRBD2	TRBJ2-3	CASSAGLAGGLGTDTQYF	TGTGCCAGCAGCGCCGGACTAGCGGGGGGATTAGGCACAGATACGCAGTATTTT
TRBV28	.	TRBD2	TRBJ2-1	CASADLAGGQNEQFF	TGTGCCAGCGCCGATCTAGCGGGGGGGCAAAATGAGCAGTTCTTC
TRBV20-1	.	.	TRBJ2-3	CSARDPGTRMLYF	TGCAGTGCTAGAGATCCAGGGACCCGGATGCTGTATTTT
TRBV7-8	few	TRBD1	TRBJ2-1	CASSLATGTGSYNEQFF	TGTGCCAGCAGCTTAGCCACCGGGACAGGCTCCTACAATGAGCAGTTCTTC
TRBV7-9	.	.	TRBJ2-7	CASSGTLSEQYF	TGTGCCAGCAGCGGTACATTGTCCGAGCAGTACTTC
TRBV28	.	.	TRBJ2-7	CASTKPREAYEQYF	TGTGCCAGCACGAAACCCAGGGAAGCCTACGAGCAGTACTTC
TRBV18	once	.	TRBJ2-5	CASLGEETQYF	TGTGCCAGCCTTGGAGAAGAGACCCAGTACTTC